Below are 31 T cell receptor beta chains sequenced from a single sample in a study of blood T cells in healthy people across ages. Alongside a J-beta primer mix, a sample-barcoded 5' primer served in a second PCR lasting about 7 to 11 cycles. TCRdb analysed the 5' RACE reads with MiXCR anew, one entry per CDR3 protein. This table holds 1.5 million to 2 million distinct CDR3 sequences, roughly two fifths found once. The specimen sequenced was blood. These receptors all stem from a human donor in good health.

This sequence joins TRBV21-1 and TRBJ2-2; the D segment call TRBD1 is taken from the table without a DNA check. TRBV21-1 constitutes a pseudogene. This CDR3 has 17 residues. The CDR3 region is CASSQKGDRENTGELFF. CDR3 nucleotides: TGTGCCAGCAGCCAAAAGGGGGACAGGGAGAACACCGGGGAGCTGTTTTTT.

Here the CDR3 DNA reads TGTGCCAGCAGTCCAACCCTGGGGTCATTCAGCCAAGAGACCCAGTACTTC. Translation: CASSPTLGSFSQETQYF. The chain is built from TRBV2 and TRBJ2-5; D is unclear. The V gene lost 5 bases and the J gene lost 1 base, with 20 bases spanning the gap. Germline CDR1 reads SNHLY; CDR2 reads FYNNEI. CDR3 length equals 17 residues.

The chain employs TRBV13 and TRBJ2-1; 10 bases match TRBD2. After removal of 4 bases from V and 8 bases from J, the junction contained 8 bases not matched to a gene. The CDR3 has 15 amino acids. Germline CDR1 reads PRHDT; CDR2 reads FYEKMQ (reference sequence). CDR3 protein: CASSSNQLAGYEQFF. The CDR3 nucleotides read TGTGCCAGCAGCTCAAATCAACTAGCGGGGTATGAGCAGTTCTTC.

This sequence joins TRBV20-1 and TRBJ2-5; the match to TRBD2 covers 8 bases. V was pared by 7 bases and J by 1 base, with 8 bases of the junction left unmatched. The CDR3 totals 14 residues. Per germline, CDR1 DFQATT and CDR2 SNEGSKA (reference sequence). The CDR3 region has the DNA TGCAGTGGCGGTGCGGGGGGAGTCCAAGAGACCCAGTACTTC. It yields the protein CSGGAGGVQETQYF.

The rearrangement joins TRBV6-5 to TRBJ2-7, with 7 bases matching TRBD1. Germline V gives CDR1 MNHEY, CDR2 SVGAGI. V lost 5 bases and J lost 4; bases outside the gene matches: 11. The CDR3 is 15 amino acids. The CDR3 protein is CASSTQTGLGYEQYF. CDR3 in DNA: TGTGCCAGCAGTACCCAGACAGGGCTGGGATACGAGCAGTACTTC.

J is TRBJ2-6 and V is TRBV7-3; perhaps TRBD1 as D (6 bases). The CDR3 sequence is 15 residues long. Germline values: CDR1 SGHTA, CDR2 FQGTGA. Trimming left V 6 bases short and J 4 bases short, with 13 bases between. In DNA, the CDR3 is TGTGCCAGCAGACCTTCAGGGGTCGGGGCCAACGTCCTGACTTTC. It is translated as CASRPSGVGANVLTF.

This chain joins TRBV5-1 and TRBJ2-1, with no clear D. Germline V lookup: CDR1 SGHRS, CDR2 YFSETQ. The V gene lost 0 bases and the J gene lost 5 bases, with 15 bases spanning the gap. The CDR3 runs 16 residues. This CDR3 reads CASSLAYVDPDNEQFF. For the CDR3, the DNA is TGCGCCAGCAGCTTGGCCTATGTGGATCCGGACAATGAGCAGTTCTTC.

The CDR3 bases are TGTGCCAGCAGCTTAGCAGGGGTACAGGGGGCAGGTGGTGCTTTCTTT. Translated, it gives CASSLAGVQGAGGAFF. The V call is TRBV7-8, the J call TRBJ1-1; 9 bases are shared with TRBD1. Germline CDR1 and CDR2: SGHVS and FQNEAQ. V shed 0 bases and J 11 bases; nucleotides not matched to a gene: 13. The CDR3 runs 16 residues. Full variable domain (remainder filled in from reference TRBV7-8 and TRBJ1-1): GAGVSQSPRYKVAKRGQDVALRCDPISGHVSLFWYQQALGQGPEFLTYFQNEAQLDKSGLPSDRFFAERPEGSVSTLKIQRTQQEDSAVYLCASSLAGVQGAGGAFFGQGTRLTVV.

This chain joins TRBV6-6 and TRBJ1-2, with a weak D call TRBD1 (5 bases). V lost 6 bases and J 6 bases, leaving 11 bases between the germline ends. Germline CDR1 and CDR2: MNHNY and SVGAGI (reference sequence). The CDR3 has 12 residues. The CDR3 DNA is TGTGCCAGCAGGCCGGGGGGAGATGGCTACACCTTC. Residues: CASRPGGDGYTF.

The chain has TRBV7-8 and TRBJ2-5, with 12 bases lining up with TRBD2. Trimming removed 4 bases from V and 5 bases from J; junction bases left unmatched: 8. Germline V gene lookup returns CDR1 SGHVS and CDR2 FQNEAQ. This CDR3 contains 16 residues. CDR3 nucleotides: TGTGCCAGCAGCTACACTAGCGGGGGGTTCTGGGAGACCCAGTACTTC. Protein: CASSYTSGGFWETQYF.

This clonotype was seen more than once but under ten times. The junction differs from germline at one of its ends, possibly a read error. V usage is TRBV10-3 and J usage is TRBJ2-1; D may be TRBD2 (6 bases). CDR1 and CDR2 (germline): ENHRY, SYGVKD. The CDR3 length is 14 residues. The CDR3 reads CAISDRLGNNKQFF. The CDR3 nucleotides are TGTGCCATCAGTGACCGACTAGGAAACAATAAGCAGTTCTTC.

The chain uses TRBV5-6 and TRBJ1-2; no firm D call. The CDR3 runs to 16 residues. Germline CDR1 SGHDT, CDR2 YYEEEE. With 0 bases removed from V and 4 bases from J, the gap between germline ends came to 16 bases. In nucleotides, the CDR3 is TGTGCCAGCAGCTTGGGTATTACGGCAAAAGTCTATGGCTACACCTTC. It yields the protein CASSLGITAKVYGYTF.

This clonotype was seen only a few times. V gene TRBV4-2 combines with J gene TRBJ1-2; TRBD1 might be the D (6 bases). Germline V CDR1 and CDR2: LGHNA, YNFKEQ. The CDR3 has 15 residues. V lost 0 bases, J lost 4 bases, and 12 bases lay in between. The CDR3 bases are TGTGCCAGCAGCCAAGAGAGTACAGGGCTCTATGGCTACACCTTC. Its protein is CASSQESTGLYGYTF.

This clonotype was counted a few times. V and J are TRBV7-9 and TRBJ2-5; 9 nucleotides match TRBD2. The germline CDR1 and CDR2 sequences are SEHNR and FQNEAQ (reference sequence). This CDR3 comprises 15 residues. Trimming took 4 bases from V and 6 from J; bases not matched to a gene: 9. CDR3 bases: TGTGCCAGCAGCTCCCTAGCGGGACCCCCCAAGACCCAGTACTTC. It codes for CASSSLAGPPKTQYF.

This clonotype was picked up many times. The rearrangement uses TRBV10-3 and TRBJ1-2; 10 bases fit TRBD1. Germline lookup yields CDR1 ENHRY and CDR2 SYGVKD. CDR3 length equals 12 residues. The J segment lost 7 bases and the V segment lost 11 bases, leaving 7 bases of the junction unmatched. The CDR3 DNA follows: TGTGCCCTGTCGGACAGGGGGGTTGGCTACACCTTC. Protein product: CALSDRGVGYTF.

The sample holds a few counts of this clonotype. The chain links TRBV15 to TRBJ2-5; the match to TRBD1 covers 9 bases. V gave up 0 bases and J gave up 4 bases; unmatched junction bases: 12. The CDR3 extends over 18 amino acids. From germline, CDR1 is LNHNV and CDR2 YYDKDF (reference sequence). CDR3 region: CATSRDIEGQGRRETQYF. The CDR3 region has the DNA TGTGCCACCAGCAGAGATATCGAGGGACAGGGTAGAAGAGAGACCCAGTACTTC.

This clonotype was observed many times. The chain combines TRBV7-2 with TRBJ2-7, with a tentative D call TRBD2 (6 bases). Per germline, CDR1 SGHTA and CDR2 FQGNSA. This CDR3 region has 14 residues. V lost 4 bases to trimming and J lost 2 bases, with 12 bases between them. CDR3 bases: TGTGCCAGCAGCTCCGGGGGATATGCCTACGAGCAGTACTTC. Translation gives CASSSGGYAYEQYF. Full variable domain (remainder filled in from reference TRBV7-2 and TRBJ2-7): GAGVSQSPSNKVTEKGKDVELRCDPISGHTALYWYRQSLGQGLEFLIYFQGNSAPDKSGLPSDRFSAERTGGSVSTLTIQRTQQEDSAVYLCASSSGGYAYEQYFGPGTRLTVT.

This clonotype was seen ten or more times. The CDR3 spells CASSPLAGDYNEQFF. CDR3 coding DNA: TGTGCCAGCAGTCCTCTAGCGGGGGACTACAATGAGCAGTTCTTC. The chain combines TRBV18 with TRBJ2-1, with 10 bases identical to TRBD2. The CDR3 has 15 residues. The V and J ends lost 8 bases and 3 bases, in that order; junction bases with no gene match: 7. CDR1 and CDR2 from the germline V gene are KGHSH and LQKENI.

The chain has TRBV30 and TRBJ2-5; D gene uncertain. This CDR3 spans 10 amino acids. Germline V gene lookup returns CDR1 GTSNPN and CDR2 SVGIG (reference sequence). V dropped 4 bases and J dropped 5 bases, with 5 bases sitting between them. The CDR3 DNA reads as TGTGCCTGGAAGGCTGAGACCCAGTACTTC. It yields the protein CAWKAETQYF. Drawing the rest from reference TRBV30 and TRBJ2-5, the complete variable domain is SQTIHQWPATLVQPVGSPLSLECTVEGTSNPNLYWYRQAAGRGLQLLFYSVGIGQISSEVPQNLSASRPQDRQFILSSKKLLLSDSGFYLCAWKAETQYFGPGTRLLVL.

This clonotype appeared a few times. The chain is built from TRBV5-1 and TRBJ2-5, with unresolved D. Germline CDR1 is SGHRS and CDR2 is YFSETQ. Trimming pared 4 bases from V and 4 bases from J, leaving 11 bases between. The CDR3 is 13 amino acids. Here the CDR3 reads CASSPPDLETQYF. The CDR3 nucleotides read TGCGCCAGCAGCCCTCCCGACTTAGAGACCCAGTACTTC.

This clonotype was recorded a few times. This chain connects TRBV12-3 or TRBV12-4 to TRBJ1-2; D is undetermined. This CDR3 is 11 amino acids long. Deletions cut 4 bases from V and 6 bases from J, with 6 bases between. The chain's CDR3 is CASSYNHGYTF. The CDR3 nucleotides read TGTGCCAGCAGTTATAATCATGGCTACACCTTC.

The chain carries TRBV14 and TRBJ1-1; D gene uncertain. The CDR3 loop spans 13 amino acids. V was pared by 2 bases and J by 2 bases, with 6 bases between. Germline CDR1 reads SGHDN; CDR2 reads FVKESK. This CDR3 is CASSQHPNTEAFF. Here the CDR3 DNA reads TGTGCCAGCAGCCAACATCCAAACACTGAAGCTTTCTTT.

This clonotype was seen repeatedly, ten times or more. This rearrangement joins TRBV20-1 to TRBJ2-7, with TRBD2 as a possible D gene (6 bases). Germline V lookup: CDR1 DFQATT, CDR2 SNEGSKA (reference sequence). CDR3 length equals 12 residues. Trimming took 5 bases from V and 2 from J, leaving 10 bases between them. CDR3 nucleotide sequence: TGCAGTGCTTATAGCGGAACCTACGAGCAGTACTTC. Its protein is CSAYSGTYEQYF.

The rearrangement joins TRBV12-3 or TRBV12-4 to TRBJ1-1; D is ambiguous. This CDR3 has 12 amino acids. Trimming cost V 6 bases and J 5 bases, with 10 bases left between them. The CDR3 nucleotides read TGTGCCAGCAGGACACTCTGGACTGAAGCTTTCTTT. Its translation is CASRTLWTEAFF.

Comments on this clonotype: The junction departs from the called germline gene at one end, perhaps through a read error. The V gene is TRBV4-3, the J gene TRBJ2-2, with unresolved D. This CDR3 is 16 amino acids long. Germline V gene sequence: CDR1 LGHNA, CDR2 YSLEER. The DNA for the CDR3 is TGCGACAGCAGCCAAGATATTGGGCCAGGCACCGGGGAGCTGTTTTTT. The encoded protein is CDSSQDIGPGTGELFF.

There are a few counts of this clonotype. An end of the junction does not agree with germline; a read error may underlie this. For the CDR3, the DNA is TGTGCCAGCAGTTTAGTAGTGAGTGCAGATACGCAGTATTTT. Its translation is CASSLVVSADTQYF. V usage is TRBV7-2 and J usage is TRBJ2-3; D is uncertain. This CDR3 contains 14 residues. Germline CDR1 SGHTA, CDR2 FQGNSA.

The chain links TRBV10-3 to TRBJ2-6; 7 bases fit TRBD2. From germline, CDR1 is ENHRY and CDR2 SYGVKD. The V and J ends lost 7 bases and 2 bases, in that order; junction bases with no gene match: 11. The CDR3 sequence is 17 residues long. CDR3 sequence reads: CAIKEAGREPGANVLTF. CDR3 coding DNA: TGTGCCATCAAGGAGGCTGGGAGGGAACCTGGGGCCAACGTCCTGACTTTC.

This clonotype showed up many times. V usage is TRBV29-1 and J usage is TRBJ2-1; D may be TRBD1 (6 bases). The CDR3 contains 13 residues. Germline CDR1 SQVTM, CDR2 ANQGSEA. V was clipped by 7 bases and J by 8 bases, with 18 bases between them. CDR3 loop: CSARRTGSYEQFF. Here the CDR3 DNA reads TGCAGCGCGAGAAGAACAGGGAGCTATGAGCAGTTCTTC.

This clonotype occurred many times. This rearrangement joins TRBV5-6 to TRBJ2-1, with D possibly matching TRBD2 (5 bases). Germline-derived CDR1 and CDR2 are SGHDT and YYEEEE. V lost 2 bases and J 9 bases, leaving 12 bases between the germline ends. This CDR3 comprises 13 residues. The CDR3 reads CASSLDPRGEQFF. The CDR3 DNA reads TGTGCCAGCAGCTTAGACCCACGGGGTGAGCAGTTCTTC.

The CDR3 sequence: CASSLVPSSHVGDIQYF. DNA for the CDR3: TGCGCCAGCAGCTTGGTTCCTAGTAGCCATGTGGGAGACATTCAGTACTTC. This chain connects TRBV5-1 to TRBJ2-4, with D possibly TRBD2 on 5 matching bases. Per the germline V gene, CDR1 is SGHRS and CDR2 is YFSETQ. The CDR3 spans 17 residues. V shed 0 bases and J shed 8 bases, with 21 bases lying between them.

The chain is built from TRBV4-3 and TRBJ1-4; 8 positions agree with TRBD1. Per the germline V gene, CDR1 is LGHNA and CDR2 is YSLEER. CDR3 length: 17 amino acids. V gave up 1 base and J gave up 5 bases; unmatched junction bases: 9. The DNA of the CDR3 is TGCGCCAGCAGCCAAGGGACAGGGTTTAAGAAGAATGAAAAACTGTTTTTT. It specifies CASSQGTGFKKNEKLFF.